The entry below describes one TCR beta chain. What it recognizes is unknown. Clones were read by immunoSEQ multiplex PCR, and TCRdb kept only the in-frame ones, dropping some. This table holds thousands of clones, under 30% found once. This record comes from a study of T cells in localized non-small cell lung cancer. Points from the study as a whole: Elevated blood T cell density was associated with longer overall survival.

CDR3 length: 12 amino acids. In germline, CDR1 is MNHGY, CDR2 SAAAGT. Trimming took off 4 bases at V and 2 bases at J, with 6 bases between the two ends. The receptor was derived from a female donor over 55 with stage II squamous cell lung carcinoma. J is TRBJ2-7 and V is TRBV6-8; D unclear. The sample was lung tumor tissue, taken before any cancer treatment. CDR3 loop: CASSSSTYEQYF. The DNA for the CDR3 is TGTGCCAGCAGTTCCTCAACCTACGAGCAGTACTTC.